Presented here are 2 T cell receptor beta chains from one specimen sequenced in a study of cytomegalovirus exposure and HLA in healthy donors. The PCR made use of 60 Vbeta and 13 Jbeta primers. Libraries were prepared by immunoSEQ multiplex PCR; TCRdb keeps only in-frame clonotypes and omits some of them. The table records some 150,000 clones, around 65% of them present only once. The sequenced sample was PBMCs. These receptors came from a woman in her 30s in good health and CMV-seropositive.

This rearrangement joins TRBV7-9 to TRBJ2-3; TRBD2 matches 13 bases. V was clipped by 5 bases and J by 4 bases; unmatched bases: 12. Germline V gene sequence: CDR1 SEHNR, CDR2 FQNEAQ (reference sequence). The length of the CDR3 is 18 residues. The CDR3 sequence: CASSATPILAGGADTQYF. Here the CDR3 DNA reads TGTGCCAGCAGCGCTACCCCCATACTAGCGGGGGGGGCAGATACGCAGTATTTT.

This clone was recorded a few times. The rearrangement joins TRBV27 to TRBJ1-1, with TRBD1 identical over 7 bases. CDR3 length: 14 residues. CDR1 and CDR2 from the germline V gene are MNHEY and SMNVEV (reference sequence). V was clipped by 6 bases and J by 3 bases; unmatched bases: 7. CDR3 residues: CASSLGTAHTEAFF. CDR3 DNA: TGTGCCAGCAGCCTCGGGACAGCCCACACTGAAGCTTTCTTT.